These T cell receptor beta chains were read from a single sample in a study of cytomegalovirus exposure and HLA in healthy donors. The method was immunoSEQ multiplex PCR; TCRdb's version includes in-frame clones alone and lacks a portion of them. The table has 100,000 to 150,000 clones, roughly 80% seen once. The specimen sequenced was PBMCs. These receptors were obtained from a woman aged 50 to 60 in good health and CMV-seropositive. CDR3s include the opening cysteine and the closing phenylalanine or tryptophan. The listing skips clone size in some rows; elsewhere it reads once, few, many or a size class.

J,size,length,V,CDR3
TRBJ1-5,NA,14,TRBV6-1,CASRLRDSNQPQHF
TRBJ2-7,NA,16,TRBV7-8,CASTLGPGTVSYEQYF
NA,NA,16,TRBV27,CASSPSVGQQLYEQYF
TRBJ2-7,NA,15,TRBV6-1,CASSEGLALGYEQYF
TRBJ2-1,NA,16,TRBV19,CASSTLSVGSYNEQFF
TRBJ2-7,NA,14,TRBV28,CASSRPGGWDEQYF
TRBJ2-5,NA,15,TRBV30,CAWKRQGGRQETQYF
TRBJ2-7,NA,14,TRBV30,CAWSKGAISYEQYF
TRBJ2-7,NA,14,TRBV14,CASSHPGMSYEQYF
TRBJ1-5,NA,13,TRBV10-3,CAISNIYNQPQHF
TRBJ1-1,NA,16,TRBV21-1,CASSKGGPYARTEAFF
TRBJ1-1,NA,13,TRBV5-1,CASSGGVNTEAFF
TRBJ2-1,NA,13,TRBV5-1,CASSPEGGTGVFF
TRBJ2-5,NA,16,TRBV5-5,CASSPHPSGSGETQYF
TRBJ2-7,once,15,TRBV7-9,CSSSLLGGGRYEQYF
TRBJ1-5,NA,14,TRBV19,CASSTQGSNQPQHF
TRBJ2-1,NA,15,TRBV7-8,CASSEGLAPGRLQFF
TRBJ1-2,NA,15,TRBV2,CASSEAPGQGYGYTF
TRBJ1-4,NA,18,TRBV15,CATSMRRDSRATNEKLFF
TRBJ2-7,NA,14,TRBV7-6,CASSLGRADYEQYF
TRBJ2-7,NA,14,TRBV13,CASSLGGGNYEQYF
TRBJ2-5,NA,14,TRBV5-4,CASSLAPGQETQYF
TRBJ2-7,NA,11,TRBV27,CASSTVGEQYF
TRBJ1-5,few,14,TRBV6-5,CASNLSPPSQPQHF
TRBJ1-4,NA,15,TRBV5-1,CASRRTQLLNEKLFF
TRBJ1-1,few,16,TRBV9,CASSASVQGVNTEAFF
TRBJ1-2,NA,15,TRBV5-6,CASSFLNRQVQGYTF
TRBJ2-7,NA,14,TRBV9,CASSPGQSSYEQYF
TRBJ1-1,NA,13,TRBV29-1,CSVEEGRNTEAFF
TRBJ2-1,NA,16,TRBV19,CASSIGTGGVYNEQFF
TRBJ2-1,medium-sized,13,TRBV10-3,CAIRGGISNEQFF
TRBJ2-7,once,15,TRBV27,CASSLVGALSYEQYF
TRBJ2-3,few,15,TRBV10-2,CASSPTQASTDTQYF
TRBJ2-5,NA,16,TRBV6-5,CASSYSIPGQQETQYF
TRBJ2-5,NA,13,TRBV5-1,CASKRQPQETQYF
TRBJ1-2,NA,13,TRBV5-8,CASSWGQRYGYTF
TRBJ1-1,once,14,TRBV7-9,CASRGPGQGAEAFF
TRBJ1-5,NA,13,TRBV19,CASSYRQPMPQHF
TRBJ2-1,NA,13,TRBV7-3,CASSLRGRDEQFF
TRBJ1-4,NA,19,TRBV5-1,CASSLYGTGGQGTNEKLFF
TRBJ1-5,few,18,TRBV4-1,CASSQVPGLTGLNQPQHF
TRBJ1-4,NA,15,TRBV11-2,CASSSTGSTNEKLFF
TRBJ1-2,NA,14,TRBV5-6,CASSLVGTGFGYTF
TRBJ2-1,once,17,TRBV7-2,CASSLGTGGFLHNEQFF
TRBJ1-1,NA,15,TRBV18,CASSPLADSNTEAFF
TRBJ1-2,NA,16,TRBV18,CASSPSADSPNYGYTF
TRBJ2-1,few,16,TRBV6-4,CASSATGTSGYNEQFF
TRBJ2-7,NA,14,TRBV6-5,CASSYSHRTYEQYF
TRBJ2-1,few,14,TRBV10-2,CASSLFGRANEQFF
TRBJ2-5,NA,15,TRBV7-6,CASSLQGQRDETQYF
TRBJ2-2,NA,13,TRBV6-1,CASSLEFSGELFF
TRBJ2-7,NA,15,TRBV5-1,CASSLAQGVRYEQYF
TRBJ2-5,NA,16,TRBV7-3,CASSLGSGGTQETQYF
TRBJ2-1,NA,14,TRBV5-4,CASSLELGLNEQFF
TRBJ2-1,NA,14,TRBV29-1,CSVGKRSSYNEQFF
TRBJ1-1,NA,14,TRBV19,CASSPQGVDTEAFF
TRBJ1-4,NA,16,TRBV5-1,CASSLLGATTNEKLFF